These T cell receptor beta chains were read from a single sample in a study of cytomegalovirus exposure and HLA in healthy donors. Profiled with immunoSEQ multiplex PCR; TCRdb holds only in-frame clones, not every one. The table has roughly 86,000 clones, nearly 80% seen once. Source material: PBMCs. These receptors came from a female donor in good health and CMV-seronegative. Both conserved end residues are part of each CDR3. Each record gives: D gene, V gene, clone size, J gene, CDR3 protein, CDR3 DNA. The D gene is left open where the match is weak. Clone size, where shown, is once, few, many, or a class for clones that have expanded.

D: NA; V: TRBV9; size: NA; J: TRBJ2-7; CDR3: CASSVEGQFSYEQYF; DNA: TGTGCCAGCAGCGTAGAAGGACAGTTCTCCTACGAGCAGTACTTC
D: TRBD1; V: TRBV15; size: NA; J: TRBJ2-5; CDR3: CATSRDWDRDQETQYF; DNA: TGTGCCACCAGCAGAGATTGGGACAGAGACCAAGAGACCCAGTACTTC
D: TRBD1; V: TRBV6-5; size: NA; J: TRBJ1-5; CDR3: CAARQGAQAPQHF; DNA: TGTGCCGCCCGACAGGGGGCGCAAGCTCCCCAGCATTTT
D: TRBD1; V: TRBV6-1; size: NA; J: TRBJ2-7; CDR3: CASSEPGQASYEQYF; DNA: TGTGCCAGCAGTGAACCAGGACAGGCCTCCTACGAGCAGTACTTC
D: TRBD1; V: TRBV14; size: once; J: TRBJ2-7; CDR3: CASSHVNRDRVYEQYF; DNA: TGTGCCAGCAGCCACGTAAACCGGGACAGGGTCTACGAGCAGTACTTC
D: NA; V: TRBV7-9; size: NA; J: TRBJ1-4; CDR3: CASSLVQSNEKLFF; DNA: TGTGCCAGCAGCTTAGTGCAGTCTAATGAAAAACTGTTTTTT
D: TRBD1; V: TRBV9; size: NA; J: TRBJ2-7; CDR3: CASSPSIGQGAGYEQYF; DNA: TGTGCCAGCAGCCCTAGTATTGGACAGGGGGCCGGGTACGAGCAGTACTTC
D: TRBD1; V: TRBV5-1; size: few; J: TRBJ1-1; CDR3: CASSFVGQGDVGAFF; DNA: TGCGCCAGCAGCTTCGTCGGACAGGGGGACGTCGGAGCTTTCTTT
D: TRBD2; V: TRBV2; size: NA; J: TRBJ2-5; CDR3: CASSGSGGKTQYF; DNA: TGTGCCAGCAGTGGGTCGGGAGGAAAGACCCAGTACTTC
D: TRBD1; V: TRBV5-4; size: NA; J: TRBJ2-1; CDR3: CASSRSGTGFYNEQFF; DNA: TGTGCCAGCAGCCGATCCGGGACAGGATTTTACAATGAGCAGTTCTTC
D: TRBD2; V: TRBV27; size: NA; J: TRBJ2-7; CDR3: CASSFTSGTPYEQYF; DNA: TGTGCCAGCAGTTTTACTAGCGGGACCCCATACGAGCAGTACTTC
D: NA; V: TRBV7-6; size: NA; J: TRBJ2-7; CDR3: CASSPSTRSYEQYF; DNA: TGTGCCAGCAGCCCTTCGACTAGATCGTACGAGCAGTACTTC
D: NA; V: TRBV28; size: NA; J: TRBJ2-7; CDR3: CASSLRPPGAYEQYF; DNA: TGTGCCAGCAGTTTACGACCCCCAGGCGCCTACGAGCAGTACTTC
D: TRBD2; V: TRBV2; size: NA; J: TRBJ2-1; CDR3: CASRLAGSSNEQFF; DNA: TGTGCCAGCAGACTAGCGGGGAGCTCCAATGAGCAGTTCTTC
D: NA; V: TRBV5-1; size: NA; J: TRBJ2-3; CDR3: CSCGIGGTDTQYF; DNA: TGCTCATGTGGGATCGGGGGCACAGATACGCAGTATTTT
D: NA; V: TRBV5-8; size: NA; J: TRBJ2-5; CDR3: CASSSDWAQETQYF; DNA: TGTGCCAGCAGCTCGGACTGGGCCCAAGAGACCCAGTACTTC
D: TRBD1; V: TRBV13; size: NA; J: TRBJ2-3; CDR3: CASSSQQGSSTDTQYF; DNA: TGTGCCAGCAGCTCGCAACAGGGGTCTAGCACAGATACGCAGTATTTT
D: NA; V: TRBV6-1; size: NA; J: TRBJ2-5; CDR3: CASSEVRSYQETQYF; DNA: TGTGCCAGCAGTGAGGTCAGGTCGTACCAAGAGACCCAGTACTTC
D: TRBD1; V: TRBV15; size: NA; J: TRBJ1-4; CDR3: CATSRDRGRNEKLFF; DNA: TGTGCCACCAGCAGAGACAGGGGGCGGAATGAAAAACTGTTTTTT
D: NA; V: TRBV21-1; size: NA; J: TRBJ2-1; CDR3: CASWGRGPYNEQFF; DNA: TGTGCCAGCTGGGGGAGGGGCCCCTACAATGAGCAGTTCTTC
D: NA; V: TRBV6-6; size: NA; J: TRBJ1-1; CDR3: CASRGHSNTEAFF; DNA: TGTGCCAGCAGGGGACACTCGAACACTGAAGCTTTCTTT
D: TRBD1; V: TRBV15; size: NA; J: TRBJ2-7; CDR3: CATSPRDRFLSYEQYF; DNA: TGTGCCACCAGCCCCCGGGACAGATTTTTGTCCTACGAGCAGTACTTC
D: TRBD2; V: TRBV9; size: NA; J: TRBJ2-5; CDR3: CASSVGASGGPGETQYF; DNA: TGTGCCAGCAGCGTAGGGGCTAGCGGGGGGCCAGGGGAGACCCAGTACTTC
D: NA; V: TRBV5-6; size: NA; J: TRBJ2-7; CDR3: CASSLQVGVNYEQYF; DNA: TGTGCCAGCAGCTTGCAGGTGGGAGTTAACTACGAGCAGTACTTC
D: TRBD1; V: TRBV4-1; size: NA; J: TRBJ2-1; CDR3: CASSPTGVSEQFF; DNA: TGCGCCAGCAGTCCGACAGGGGTCAGTGAGCAGTTCTTC
D: NA; V: TRBV5-1; size: once; J: TRBJ2-3; CDR3: CASSLAQSTDTQYF; DNA: TGCGCCAGCAGCTTGGCACAGAGCACAGATACGCAGTATTTT
D: TRBD1; V: TRBV4-3; size: NA; J: TRBJ2-2; CDR3: CASSQERMTGGYTGELFF; DNA: TGCGCCAGCAGCCAAGAAAGGATGACAGGGGGCTATACCGGGGAGCTGTTTTTT
D: TRBD1; V: TRBV28; size: NA; J: TRBJ1-5; CDR3: CASSFKGTGGPTGPQHF; DNA: TGTGCCAGCAGTTTTAAGGGGACAGGGGGCCCGACGGGGCCCCAGCATTTT
D: TRBD1; V: TRBV5-4; size: NA; J: TRBJ1-4; CDR3: CASSMGQGTTNEKLFF; DNA: TGTGCCAGCAGTATGGGACAGGGCACAACTAATGAAAAACTGTTTTTT
D: TRBD2; V: TRBV27; size: few; J: TRBJ2-5; CDR3: CASSLAEQETQYF; DNA: TGTGCCAGCAGCCTAGCGGAACAAGAGACCCAGTACTTC
D: NA; V: TRBV4-3; size: few; J: TRBJ1-2; CDR3: CASSQGTTSDLYGYTF; DNA: TGCGCCAGCAGCCAAGGGACTACGTCGGACCTCTATGGCTACACCTTC
D: NA; V: TRBV7-8; size: NA; J: TRBJ2-5; CDR3: CASSDRGETQYF; DNA: TGTGCCAGCAGCGACCGGGGAGAGACCCAGTACTTC
D: NA; V: TRBV7-9; size: NA; J: TRBJ2-7; CDR3: CASSLTGGGYEQYF; DNA: TGTGCCAGCAGCTTAACGGGGGGCGGCTACGAGCAGTACTTC
D: TRBD1; V: TRBV5-1; size: NA; J: TRBJ2-7; CDR3: CASSLGDSSYEQYF; DNA: TGCGCCAGCAGCTTGGGGGACAGTTCCTACGAGCAGTACTTC
D: TRBD2; V: TRBV7-2; size: NA; J: TRBJ2-7; CDR3: CASSSPDYSGVYYEQYF; DNA: TGTGCCAGCAGCTCACCAGATTATAGCGGGGTGTACTACGAGCAGTACTTC
D: NA; V: TRBV4-2; size: NA; J: TRBJ2-5; CDR3: CASSQDLGARDETQYF; DNA: TGTGCCAGCAGCCAAGATCTAGGCGCCAGGGATGAGACCCAGTACTTC
D: TRBD2; V: TRBV5-1; size: NA; J: TRBJ2-7; CDR3: CASSLGAGGPVEQYF; DNA: TGCGCCAGCAGCCTAGGGGCGGGAGGGCCGGTCGAGCAGTACTTC
D: NA; V: TRBV9; size: NA; J: TRBJ2-7; CDR3: CASSESVTGDYEQYF; DNA: TGTGCCAGCAGCGAGAGCGTGACAGGAGACTACGAGCAGTACTTC
D: TRBD1; V: TRBV2; size: NA; J: TRBJ1-1; CDR3: CASTLDRGNEAFF; DNA: TGTGCCAGCACTCTAGACAGGGGGAATGAAGCTTTCTTT
D: NA; V: TRBV5-8; size: few; J: TRBJ1-1; CDR3: CASSLGLGLQGVFTEAFF; DNA: TGTGCCAGCAGCTTGGGTTTGGGATTGCAGGGCGTTTTTACTGAAGCTTTCTTT
D: TRBD2; V: TRBV5-1; size: once; J: TRBJ2-1; CDR3: CASSAGVGLAGPSSYNEQFF; DNA: TGCGCCAGCAGCGCTGGAGTGGGACTAGCGGGCCCCAGCTCCTACAATGAGCAGTTCTTC
D: NA; V: TRBV6-6; size: NA; J: TRBJ2-1; CDR3: CASSSRAGAVNEQFF; DNA: TGTGCCAGCAGTTCCCGGGCGGGGGCCGTCAATGAGCAGTTCTTC
D: NA; V: TRBV10-1; size: NA; J: TRBJ2-7; CDR3: CASSRTGRGNYEQYF; DNA: TGCGCCAGCAGTAGGACAGGGCGGGGGAACTACGAGCAGTACTTC
D: NA; V: TRBV18; size: NA; J: TRBJ1-1; CDR3: CASSLQTVRSTEAFF; DNA: TGTGCCAGCTCACTCCAAACGGTCCGGAGCACTGAAGCTTTCTTT
D: TRBD1; V: TRBV27; size: NA; J: TRBJ1-5; CDR3: CASSPGQGARNQPQHF; DNA: TGTGCCAGCAGTCCCGGACAGGGGGCTAGGAACCAGCCCCAGCATTTT
D: TRBD2; V: TRBV5-4; size: NA; J: TRBJ2-3; CDR3: CASSSPTSGYTDTQYF; DNA: TGTGCCAGCAGCAGCCCGACTAGCGGTTACACAGATACGCAGTATTTT
D: NA; V: TRBV19; size: few; J: TRBJ2-6; CDR3: CASSTQDNSGANVLTF; DNA: TGTGCCAGTAGTACACAGGACAACTCTGGGGCCAACGTCCTGACTTTC
D: NA; V: TRBV5-6; size: NA; J: TRBJ1-5; CDR3: CASSLTSGINQPQHF; DNA: TGTGCCAGCAGCTTGACCTCAGGGATTAATCAGCCCCAGCATTTT
D: NA; V: TRBV9; size: NA; J: TRBJ2-2; CDR3: CASSVAGLGGVTGELFF; DNA: TGTGCCAGCAGCGTAGCAGGGCTCGGGGGAGTCACCGGGGAGCTGTTTTTT
D: NA; V: TRBV4-3; size: few; J: TRBJ1-1; CDR3: CASSLDSTNTEAFF; DNA: TGCGCCAGCAGCCTGGACAGCACGAACACTGAAGCTTTCTTT
D: NA; V: TRBV7-2; size: once; J: TRBJ2-2; CDR3: CASSLVARSTGELFF; DNA: TGTGCCAGCAGCTTAGTGGCTAGGTCCACCGGGGAGCTGTTTTTT
D: NA; V: TRBV7-2; size: NA; J: TRBJ1-6; CDR3: CASSLELSNSPLHF; DNA: TGTGCCAGCAGCTTAGAACTGAGTAATTCACCCCTCCACTTT
D: NA; V: TRBV27; size: NA; J: TRBJ1-4; CDR3: CASRPSGATNEKLFF; DNA: TGTGCCAGCAGGCCCTCAGGGGCGACTAATGAAAAACTGTTTTTT
D: TRBD1; V: TRBV5-1; size: NA; J: TRBJ2-7; CDR3: CASSPTDRDEQYF; DNA: TGCGCCAGCAGCCCAACCGACAGGGACGAGCAGTACTTC
D: TRBD2; V: TRBV7-2; size: once; J: TRBJ2-5; CDR3: CASSLGLRGALQETQYF; DNA: TGTGCCAGCAGCTTAGGTTTGCGGGGGGCCCTCCAAGAGACCCAGTACTTC